These 5 T cell receptor beta chains came from one sample sequenced in a study of blood T cell repertoires in COVID-19 (dated by TCRdb to about 2020). The library was made by the immunoSEQ multiplex PCR assay. In its TCRdb copy, this immuneACCESS table keeps in-frame sequences only and misses some clones. Where compared with another copy, unresolved V genes explain less than half of these, and the others have no known cause. This sample holds around 140,000 clones; 70% to 90% were observed only once. Of the sample, more than 2% falls within the top ten clones. Material for sequencing was peripheral blood. The receptors shown here come from a man aged 70-80 years with active COVID-19.

The chain employs TRBV7-9 and TRBJ2-1; 10 positions agree with TRBD2. The CDR3 extends over 15 amino acids. The germline gives CDR1 SEHNR, CDR2 FQNEAQ (reference sequence). Trimming cost V 5 bases and J 7 bases; bases outside gene matches: 8. The CDR3 nucleotides are TGTGCCAGCAGCGGCGGACTAGCGGATTCGAATGAGCAGTTCTTC. Encoded protein: CASSGGLADSNEQFF.

At least ten counts were recorded for this clone. The chain links TRBV4-1 to TRBJ2-7; TRBD1 is a possible D gene (5 bases). CDR1 and CDR2 from the germline V gene are MGHRA and YSYEKL. The V and J ends lost 1 base and 7 bases respectively, with 17 bases between them. This CDR3 is built from 15 residues. The CDR3, as DNA: TGCGCCAGCAGCCAAGGTTTGCAGGGCCCTCGAGAGCAGTACTTC. Its translation is CASSQGLQGPREQYF.

The V call is TRBV11-2, the J call TRBJ2-1, with D tentatively TRBD2 (5 bases). V was clipped by 0 bases and J by 14 bases, with 20 bases between them. This CDR3 spans 15 amino acids. Germline values: CDR1 SGHAT, CDR2 FQNNGV. CDR3 nucleotides: TGTGCCAGCAGCTTAGACCCGACTCACTCTAGGAGGAAGTTCTTC. This translates into CASSLDPTHSRRKFF.

The J gene is TRBJ2-1, the V gene TRBV19; maybe TRBD2 (5 bases). Looked up from germline, CDR1 is LNHDA and CDR2 is SQIVND (reference sequence). V was trimmed by 0 bases and J by 7 bases, leaving 16 bases between them. The CDR3 consists of 16 residues. The CDR3 protein is CASSIDLTGLGNEQFF. In DNA, the CDR3 is TGTGCCAGTAGTATAGATCTAACCGGACTTGGTAATGAGCAGTTCTTC.

The chain uses TRBV30 and TRBJ1-2, with D unresolved. V shed 0 bases and J shed 8 bases, with 19 bases lying between them. The CDR3 covers 15 residues. Looked up from germline, CDR1 is GTSNPN and CDR2 is SVGIG (reference sequence). The CDR3 DNA reads as TGTGCCTGGAGTGTATCCCACGGGATGGGAAAAGGCTACACCTTC. Translating it yields CAWSVSHGMGKGYTF.